The source of this T cell receptor beta chain is a study of beta chain features in type 1 diabetes. Study as a whole: The study examined around 99,000,000 sorted cells across all samples.

Germline CDR1 and CDR2: SGHRS and YFSETQ. Deletions cut 2 bases from V and 6 bases from J, with 12 bases between. The CDR3 sequence is 14 residues long. With respect to this clone: This sample also contains other DNA sequences that code for the same CDR3.

Since all of the isolated RNA was reverse transcribed, expressed TCRB transcripts were what got sequenced. TCRdb's copy holds only in-frame clones and misses some; the assay was immunoSEQ multiplex PCR. Altogether hundreds of thousands of clones are present, 15% to 20% being singletons, with the ten largest covering 0.02% to 0.025%. The V gene is TRBV5-1, the J gene TRBJ1-5; TRBD1 might be the D (6 bases). The receptor comes from a woman under 30 in good health. Material: naive CD4+ T cells from blood. CDR3 residues: CASSLTGFGQPQHF. For the CDR3, the DNA is TGCGCCAGCAGCTTAACAGGGTTCGGTCAGCCCCAGCATTTT.